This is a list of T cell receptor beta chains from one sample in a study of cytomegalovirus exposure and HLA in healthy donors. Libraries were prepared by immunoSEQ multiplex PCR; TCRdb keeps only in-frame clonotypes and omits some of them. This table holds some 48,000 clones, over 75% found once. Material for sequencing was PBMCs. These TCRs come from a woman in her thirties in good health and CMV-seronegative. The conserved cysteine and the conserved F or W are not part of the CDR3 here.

CDR3: ASSSIQGAGEKLF
V: TRBV11-2

CDR3: ASNLREWVYNEQF
V: TRBV5-1

CDR3: ASRRGPSSGANVLT
V: TRBV5-1

CDR3: ASSPRQGEYEQY
V: TRBV4-1

CDR3: ASSKLRPGTHSNQPQH
V: TRBV21-1

CDR3: ATTGTGEKLF
V: TRBV27

CDR3: ASTKFSGRANTGELF
V: TRBV27

CDR3: ASGPSGRAREQY
V: TRBV9

CDR3: SVDGSGTLRTQY
V: TRBV29-1

CDR3: ASSRGANTGELF
V: TRBV19

CDR3: ASSSPRGSYNEQF
V: TRBV25-1

CDR3: ASSTQTNTEAF
V: TRBV5-6

CDR3: ASSLDRERLTDTQY
V: TRBV7-9

CDR3: ASSDPDRENEQY
V: TRBV2

CDR3: ASSRQGSDTGELF
V: TRBV7-3

CDR3: ASSLGTGGINSYEQY
V: TRBV11-2

CDR3: ASSQRGGYGYT
V: TRBV6-5

CDR3: ASSPTGDTQY
V: TRBV7-3

CDR3: SVKDRGLYEQY
V: TRBV29-1

CDR3: ASSPHRQGSHGELF
V: TRBV27

CDR3: ASSPKQQGQVKPLPEAF
V: TRBV18

CDR3: ASTPRGGKNTEAF
V: TRBV28

CDR3: ASSGSSGANVLT
V: TRBV27

CDR3: ASSFGGLAGQLSYNEQF
V: TRBV28

CDR3: ASSLGPRDRDYEQY
V: TRBV5-1

CDR3: ASSLRLAGGGTDTQY
V: TRBV27

CDR3: ASSYSKGGTEAF
V: TRBV6-5

CDR3: ATDVTGNEKLF
V: TRBV6-1

CDR3: ASSLGEGAISYNEQF
V: TRBV18

CDR3: ASSQDPGSGSTDTQY
V: TRBV4-3

CDR3: ASSFQGGDGQETQY
V: TRBV28

CDR3: ASSPPEGSGSTDTQY
V: TRBV18

CDR3: ASSEVAGDQETQY
V: TRBV6-4

CDR3: ASSYGGAAGNTIY
V: TRBV6-5

CDR3: ASSEGGRYEQY
V: TRBV6-5

CDR3: ASRGGERTGELF
V: TRBV6-5

CDR3: ASSNNRGPWETQY
V: TRBV7-2

CDR3: ASSLGTGSSEQY
V: TRBV11-3

CDR3: ASSSTSGSSYEQY
V: TRBV5-1

CDR3: ASSPGQGLAGELF
V: TRBV5-8

CDR3: ASSNHRDPYEQY
V: TRBV9

CDR3: ASSLGLASGRKQETQY
V: TRBV5-1

CDR3: ASSSGTLDVVGYT
V: TRBV7-3

CDR3: ASRTSGETEAF
V: TRBV6-5

CDR3: ASSLPGDSYEQY
V: TRBV5-1

CDR3: ASSSSGSGAYNEQF
V: TRBV5-5

CDR3: ASSLPPGQPGETQY
V: TRBV7-8

CDR3: ASNGAGRMGTEAF
V: TRBV28

CDR3: ASSLGDEASSYNEQF
V: TRBV11-2

CDR3: ASLHTGVSTDTQY
V: TRBV6-6

CDR3: ASSQEGATEAF
V: TRBV4-1

CDR3: ASRNYVGPSTDTQY
V: TRBV7-9

CDR3: ASSPTRPRNVETEAF
V: TRBV18

CDR3: ASSRSGANLEINTEAF
V: TRBV28

CDR3: ASSRETSGMSGNIQY
V: TRBV4-3